This TCR beta chain was observed in a study of T-cell reconstitution after alpha-beta-depleted transplantation in children (dated by TCRdb to 2015 to 2016). Looking at the study overall: Using TCR repertoire profiling, the study followed T-cell immune reconstitution in a quantitative way in children after TCRalphabeta/CD19-depleted allogeneic hematopoietic cell transplantation.

The CDR3 goes from the cysteine to the phenylalanine over 17 residues. Only the CDR3 DNA stays, 51 bases, in frame from base 1. For this chain, trimming is 3 bases at the V end and 4 bases at the J end, and the number of junction bases without a gene match is 8. The germline V gene (reference sequence) supplies CDR1 DFQATT and CDR2 SNEGSKA. A word on this clonotype: Its antigen specificity is not known. No per-base quality is available; no much larger clone lies one base away.

The method was PCR. The reads were generated on an Illumina HiSeq 2500. TCR library preparation used molecular barcoding, with unique molecular identifiers applied to normalize quantification of the TCRbeta repertoire. In TCRdb, the public reads were trimmed at Q25 with fastp and aligned with MiXCR, with productive beta chains retained. Merged by CDR3 protein, the rows form single entries marked with the most common genes and DNA. Present in this sample are some 550,000 distinct CDR3 sequences, about a sixth of which were seen just once. The ten largest clonotypes hold 3.3% of the sample. This receptor was taken from a human donor who donated a stem cell graft to a child with acute lymphoblastic leukemia. Sequencing was performed on PBMCs from the stem cell graft donor, taken from the stem cell graft. Recombination joined TRBV20-1 with TRBJ2-1; 14 bases in the junction line up with TRBD2. The CDR3: CSARGTSGSSLYNEQFF. The sequenced DNA: TGCAGTGCTAGGGGGACTAGCGGGAGTTCCCTTTACAATGAGCAGTTCTTC.